Following are 31 T cell receptor beta chains from one sample sequenced in a study of blood T cells in healthy people across ages. A sample-barcoded 5' primer and a J-beta primer mix were used in a second PCR of about 6 to 11 cycles. One entry per CDR3 protein, called by TCRdb with MiXCR from the 5' RACE reads. The profile shows some 1.1 million distinct CDR3 sequences, more than 30% of them singletons. What was sequenced was blood. The receptors come from a man aged 18 to 35 in good health.

In this sample, this clonotype turned up a few times. CDR3 DNA: TGTGCCAGCAGCGGGGGCCCGGGTGAAAAACTGTTTTTT. Amino acids: CASSGGPGEKLFF. The genes are TRBV9 and TRBJ1-4, with D possibly being TRBD1 (5 bases). The CDR3 spans 13 residues. Germline V lookup: CDR1 SGDLS, CDR2 YYNGEE. Trimming cost V 3 bases and J 7 bases, with 10 bases left between them.

The chain couples TRBV9 to TRBJ2-1; D unclear. The CDR3 length is 13 residues. From germline, CDR1 is SGDLS and CDR2 YYNGEE. V was pared by 1 base and J by 6 bases, with 8 bases between. CDR3 sequence reads: CASSVRGSNEQFF. CDR3 nucleotide sequence: TGTGCCAGCAGCGTAAGAGGAAGCAATGAGCAGTTCTTC.

V is TRBV7-8 and J is TRBJ2-3, with a tentative D call TRBD1 (6 bases). V lost 7 bases and J 4 bases, leaving 21 bases between the germline ends. The CDR3 loop spans 16 amino acids. Germline V CDR1 and CDR2: SGHVS, FQNEAQ. The CDR3 protein is CASIKNRDCDADTQYF. The CDR3 DNA reads TGTGCCAGCATTAAAAACAGGGATTGCGACGCAGATACGCAGTATTTT.

This clonotype was recorded a few times. V is TRBV7-9 and J is TRBJ2-3; the D call may be TRBD1 or TRBD2 (5 bases each). The V gene's germline CDR1 is SEHNR and CDR2 FQNEAQ (reference sequence). This CDR3 has 14 residues. The V gene lost 1 base and the J gene lost 6 bases, with 11 bases spanning the gap. Written as DNA, the CDR3 is TGTGCCAGCAGCTTAGGGGGCCGGAGGGATACGCAGTATTTT. Translating it yields CASSLGGRRDTQYF. Drawing the rest from reference TRBV7-9 and TRBJ2-3, the complete variable domain is DTGVSQNPRHKITKRGQNVTFRCDPISEHNRLYWYRQTLGQGPEFLTYFQNEAQLEKSRLLSDRFSAERPKGSFSTLEIQRTEQGDSAMYLCASSLGGRRDTQYFGPGTRLTVL.

The DNA for the CDR3 is TGCGCCAGCAGCTTAGGGACAGGGCGGAACACCGGGGAGCTGTTTTTT. It translates to CASSLGTGRNTGELFF. The chain recombines TRBV4-1 with TRBJ2-2; 9 bases agree with TRBD1. Unmatched junction bases numbered 5, after V lost 5 bases and J lost 1 base. CDR1 is MGHRA and CDR2 is YSYEKL in the germline V gene. This CDR3 is 16 amino acids long.

This clonotype has just one count. This may arise from a read error, as a much more abundant clone is one base away. The V gene is TRBV7-9, the J gene TRBJ2-3, with 7 nucleotides matching TRBD2. Looked up from germline, CDR1 is SEHNR and CDR2 is FQNEAQ (reference sequence). The CDR3 is made up of 15 amino acids. After removal of 10 bases from V and 5 bases from J, the junction contained 15 bases not matched to a gene. The CDR3 DNA reads as TGTGCCAACACCGGGGAGCGGGGATTTTTAGATACGCAGTATTTT. Its protein product is CANTGERGFLDTQYF.

The chain combines TRBV21-1 with TRBJ1-2. TRBV21-1 is reported as a pseudogene. The CDR3 loop spans 12 amino acids. The CDR3 sequence is CASSKEWVGYTF. DNA for the CDR3: TGTGCCAGCAGCAAAGAATGGGTTGGCTACACCTTC.

J is TRBJ2-3 and V is TRBV19; TRBD2 aligns across 7 bases. There are 14 residues in the CDR3. From germline, CDR1 is LNHDA and CDR2 SQIVND (reference sequence). V lost 3 bases and J lost 4; bases outside the gene matches: 4. CDR3 nucleotides: TGTGCCAGTAGTATCGGGGAGGGCGCAGATACGCAGTATTTT. Translated: CASSIGEGADTQYF.

J is TRBJ1-2 and V is TRBV24-1; 9 positions match TRBD1. The length of the CDR3 is 16 residues. From germline, CDR1 is KGHDR and CDR2 SFDVKD. Trimming removed 4 bases from V and 2 bases from J; junction bases left unmatched: 7. In DNA, the CDR3 is TGTGCCACCAGTGAAGCCGGGACAGGGAAAAACTATGGCTACACCTTC. This sequence encodes CATSEAGTGKNYGYTF.

This chain joins TRBV6-1 and TRBJ2-1; D perhaps matches TRBD1 (7 bases). This CDR3 has 16 residues. Germline CDR1 reads MNHNS; CDR2 reads SASEGT. Between the trimmed V and J ends, which lost 7 bases and 1 base, there was a span of 17 bases. For the CDR3, the DNA is TGTGCCAGCATCGGAGGGGGCAGACTTTCCTACAATGAGCAGTTCTTC. Protein sequence: CASIGGGRLSYNEQFF.

This clonotype has more than one count but fewer than ten. V is TRBV20-1 and J is TRBJ2-7, with D possibly matching TRBD2 (6 bases). The CDR3 sequence is 13 residues long. The germline V and J ends were trimmed by 1 base and 2 bases, with 9 bases remaining between them. Germline loops: CDR1 DFQATT, CDR2 SNEGSKA (reference sequence). The CDR3: CSARVDYTYEQYF. In DNA form, the CDR3 reads TGCAGTGCTAGAGTGGACTACACCTACGAGCAGTACTTC.

The rearrangement links TRBV14 to TRBJ2-3; no clear D gene. V was pared by 1 base and J by 2 bases, with 13 bases between. The CDR3 loop spans 16 amino acids. Germline lookup yields CDR1 SGHDN and CDR2 FVKESK. The CDR3 is CASSQVQTGATDTQYF. CDR3 bases: TGTGCCAGCAGCCAAGTTCAGACCGGAGCCACAGATACGCAGTATTTT.

This chain uses TRBV28 with TRBJ2-3; D not certain. The CDR3 extends over 15 amino acids. The germline V and J ends were trimmed by 4 bases and 6 bases, with 17 bases remaining between them. CDR1 is MDHEN, CDR2 SYDVKM, per germline. CDR3 sequence reads: CASSSTADELDTQYF. The CDR3 DNA reads TGTGCCAGCAGTTCTACCGCGGACGAGTTGGATACGCAGTATTTT.

The table lists this clonotype with a few counts. The V call is TRBV9, the J call TRBJ2-3; D not certain. V dropped 2 bases and J dropped 2 bases, with 15 bases sitting between them. The CDR3 covers 16 residues. Germline V gene lookup returns CDR1 SGDLS and CDR2 YYNGEE. The CDR3 here is CASSVMDGYFTDTQYF. The CDR3 coding sequence is TGTGCCAGCAGCGTCATGGACGGATATTTCACAGATACGCAGTATTTT.

The chain couples TRBV20-1 to TRBJ2-3; 10 bases align to TRBD2. V lost 5 bases, J lost 6 bases, and 14 bases stayed unmatched. Germline V lookup: CDR1 DFQATT, CDR2 SNEGSKA (reference sequence). The CDR3 extends over 16 amino acids. The CDR3 DNA follows: TGCAGTGCTGTTAAAAGGACTAGCGGTTGGTCGGATACGCAGTATTTT. Translated: CSAVKRTSGWSDTQYF.

Details on this clonotype: Germline and junction disagree at one end, which may indicate a read error. The CDR3 coding sequence is TGTGCCAGCAGCCAGCCGACAGAGAACACTGAAGCTTTTTTT. This encodes CASSQPTENTEAFF. This chain links TRBV3-1 with TRBJ1-1, with a possible D match to TRBD1 (5 bases). CDR3 length equals 14 residues. The germline V gene has CDR1 LGHDT and CDR2 YNNKEL (reference sequence).

Only a few counts were recorded for this clonotype. V is TRBV27 and J is TRBJ2-3; 12 nucleotides agree with TRBD2. Trimming cost V 4 bases and J 5 bases; bases outside gene matches: 4. Germline CDR1 MNHEY, CDR2 SMNVEV (reference sequence). The CDR3 contains 15 residues. DNA for the CDR3: TGTGCCAGCAGTTCGGCACTAGCGGGAGGAGATACGCAGTATTTT. Translation gives CASSSALAGGDTQYF.

Only a few counts were recorded for this clonotype. CDR3 in DNA: TGTGCCAGCACCAGACCGGCTAGCGGAAGCTCCTACAATGAGCAGTTCTTC. Amino acids: CASTRPASGSSYNEQFF. This chain connects TRBV7-2 to TRBJ2-1; TRBD2 matches 7 bases. Germline trimming cut 7 bases from V and 0 bases from J; bases unmatched to any gene: 12. The CDR3 extends over 17 amino acids. Germline values: CDR1 SGHTA, CDR2 FQGNSA.

The chain is built from TRBV6-2 or TRBV6-3 and TRBJ1-5; tentatively, D is TRBD1 (5 bases). CDR3 size: 13 residues. Trimming left V 6 bases short and J 9 bases short, with 15 bases between. Germline loops: CDR1 MNHEY, CDR2 SVGEGT. The CDR3 loop reads CASSPGPTLPQHF. CDR3 DNA sequence: TGTGCCAGCAGCCCGGGACCGACTTTGCCCCAGCATTTT.

The chain is built from TRBV7-6 and TRBJ2-1, with 7 bases that match TRBD2. Germline-derived CDR1 and CDR2 are SGHVS and FNYEAQ. The CDR3 is made up of 17 amino acids. Trimming cost V 4 bases and J 0 bases; bases outside gene matches: 9. The CDR3 DNA sequence: TGTGCCAGCAGCTCAACGTTGGGGGGGAGCTCCTACAATGAGCAGTTCTTC. It codes for CASSSTLGGSSYNEQFF.

In the case of this clonotype: A read error may produce the germline difference seen at one junction end. The chain recombines TRBV9 with TRBJ1-2, with D uncertain. The germline V gene encodes CDR1 SGDLS and CDR2 YYNGEE. The CDR3 length is 14 residues. CDR3 in DNA: TGTGCCGGCAGCGTGCAGACCCAGAACTATGGCTACACCTTC. Translated: CAGSVQTQNYGYTF. Full variable domain (outside the CDR3, taken from reference TRBV9 and TRBJ1-2): DSGVTQTPKHLITATGQRVTLRCSPRSGDLSVYWYQQSLDQGLQFLIQYYNGEERAKGNILERFSAQQFPDLHSELNLSSLELGDSALYFCAGSVQTQNYGYTFGSGTRLTVV.

The genes are TRBV25-1 and TRBJ1-1, with 7 bases lining up with TRBD1. This CDR3 comprises 13 residues. From germline, CDR1 is MGHDK and CDR2 SYGVNS. The V segment lost 7 bases and the J segment 4 bases; nucleotides outside the gene matches: 6. The CDR3 reads CASMTGRSTEAFF. CDR3 DNA sequence: TGTGCCAGCATGACAGGGCGTAGCACTGAAGCTTTCTTT.

Comment on this clonotype: Sequence at one end of the junction differs from germline and may be a read error. The chain links TRBV6-6 to TRBJ1-5; D not resolved. The CDR3 runs 14 residues. Germline CDR1 is MNHNY and CDR2 is SVGAGI (reference sequence). The chain's CDR3 is CASSYVAGNRPQHF. The CDR3 nucleotides are TGTGCCAGCAGTTACGTCGCCGGGAATCGGCCCCAGCATTTT.

This chain joins TRBV6-5 and TRBJ2-7; TRBD2 aligns across 7 bases. V lost 7 bases, J lost 2 bases, and 11 bases stayed unmatched. CDR1 MNHEY and CDR2 SVGAGI come from the germline V gene. The CDR3 spans 15 residues. The CDR3 sequence is CASNANGGIPYEQYF. CDR3 nucleotides: TGTGCCAGCAACGCAAACGGGGGGATACCCTACGAGCAGTACTTC.

The rearrangement links TRBV6-2 or TRBV6-3 to TRBJ1-1, with a weak D call TRBD1 (5 bases). The CDR3 contains 18 residues. The V and J ends lost 2 bases and 6 bases respectively, with 25 bases between them. CDR1 and CDR2 (germline): MNHEY, SVGEGT. CDR3: CASSYPPALTDRGAEAFF. The CDR3 bases are TGTGCCAGCAGTTACCCACCAGCCCTGACCGACCGGGGGGCTGAAGCTTTCTTT.

This clonotype was picked up a small number of times. J is TRBJ1-2 and V is TRBV7-2; D is undetermined. This CDR3 region has 13 residues. Germline CDR1 reads SGHTA; CDR2 reads FQGNSA. The germline V and J ends were trimmed by 4 bases and 4 bases, with 10 bases remaining between them. CDR3 DNA sequence: TGTGCCAGCAGCTCGTATCGGTTCTATGGCTACACCTTC. Protein: CASSSYRFYGYTF.

This clonotype was seen only a few times. J is TRBJ2-7 and V is TRBV6-5, with D hard to call. CDR3 size: 10 residues. Deletions cut 10 bases from V and 1 base from J, with 5 bases between. Germline CDR1 and CDR2: MNHEY and SVGAGI. CDR3 sequence reads: CATRSYEQYF. In DNA form, the CDR3 reads TGTGCCACCCGATCCTACGAGCAGTACTTC.

V is TRBV20-1 and J is TRBJ1-5; 9 bases agree with TRBD1. CDR3 length: 18 amino acids. Germline CDR1 reads DFQATT; CDR2 reads SNEGSKA (reference sequence). The ends lost 3 bases at V and 5 bases at J; junction bases unmatched: 17. The CDR3 sequence is CSASIRRADRGLHQPQHF. The CDR3 region has the DNA TGCAGTGCTAGCATTCGCCGGGCGGACAGGGGTCTCCATCAGCCCCAGCATTTT.

This clonotype turned up a few times. The V and J genes are TRBV7-2 and TRBJ1-4; D gene uncertain. With 1 base removed from V and 5 bases from J, the gap between germline ends came to 11 bases. The CDR3 consists of 15 residues. The V gene's germline CDR1 is SGHTA and CDR2 FQGNSA. The CDR3 DNA reads TGTGCCAGCAGCTTAGTTCGGGCAGAGAATGAAAAACTGTTTTTT. It codes for CASSLVRAENEKLFF.

The chain combines TRBV7-9 with TRBJ2-6; D not resolved. CDR1 is SEHNR, CDR2 FQNEAQ, per germline (reference sequence). This CDR3 has 18 amino acids. V shed 2 bases and J shed 0 bases, with 14 bases lying between them. DNA of the CDR3: TGTGCCAGCAGCTTACCGGCCCAACTGTTCTCTGGGGCCAACGTCCTGACTTTC. Encoded protein: CASSLPAQLFSGANVLTF.

V and J are TRBV20-1 and TRBJ2-5, with 8 bases aligning to TRBD1. Trimming took 5 bases from V and 2 from J; bases not matched to a gene: 7. The CDR3 consists of 14 residues. Germline values: CDR1 DFQATT, CDR2 SNEGSKA (reference sequence). In DNA form, the CDR3 reads TGCAGTGCTCCGGAGACAGGGGTACAAGAGACCCAGTACTTC. Residues: CSAPETGVQETQYF.